The rows below give T cell receptor beta chains drawn from one sample of a study of T cells in Graves' hyperthyroidism and ophthalmopathy. TCRdb fed the multiplex PCR reads into MiXCR, producing one record per CDR3 protein. The sample has roughly 740,000 distinct CDR3 sequences, 16% seen once; the top ten hold roughly 8%. Sequencing input: blood. Receptors were obtained from a man younger than 35 with Graves' hyperthyroidism. CDR3s include the opening cysteine and the closing phenylalanine or tryptophan. A D gene is named only where the DNA matches it firmly. Expanded clones are given a class, and other clones once, few, many or no size at all.

NA,TRBV30,few,TRBJ2-5,TGTGCCTACGAGACAGTCCAAGAGACCCAGTACTTC,CAYETVQETQYF
NA,TRBV27,NA,TRBJ2-7,TGTGCCAGCAGTGAGCGCTTAAGCTCCTACGAGCAGTACTTC,CASSERLSSYEQYF
TRBD2,TRBV20-1,NA,TRBJ2-3,TGCAGTGCTCTCGAGCGGGAGAGCACAGATACGCAGTATTTT,CSALERESTDTQYF
TRBD1,TRBV2,NA,TRBJ1-3,TGTGCCAGCAATCCACAGGGGAGCTCTGGAAACACCATATATTTT,CASNPQGSSGNTIYF
NA,TRBV2,many,TRBJ2-1,TGTGCCAGCAGTGAAAGAGTGCTAGGCGAGCAGTTCTTC,CASSERVLGEQFF
NA,TRBV28,many,TRBJ1-2,TGTGCCAGCAGTCTTGGCCGGGGTTCCTATGGCTACACCTTC,CASSLGRGSYGYTF
NA,TRBV28,NA,TRBJ2-3,TGTGCCACCCATGAGACAGATACGCAGTATTTT,CATHETDTQYF
NA,TRBV20-1,many,TRBJ2-3,TGCAGTGCTAGAGATGTGCCCGCAGATACGCAGTATTTT,CSARDVPADTQYF
NA,TRBV20-1,many,TRBJ2-7,TGCAGTGCCCTCCTAGGGAGTGGGTCCTACGAGCAGTACTTC,CSALLGSGSYEQYF
TRBD1,TRBV20-1,many,TRBJ2-7,TGCAGTGCTAAGCCTCAGGGGGTATCCTACGAGCAGTACTTC,CSAKPQGVSYEQYF
TRBD2,TRBV6-2/TRBV6-3,NA,TRBJ2-3,TGTGCCAGCAGTTACGGCGGGAGAGTCACAGATACGCAGTATTTT,CASSYGGRVTDTQYF
NA,TRBV6-2/TRBV6-3,many,TRBJ2-1,TGTGCCAGCACCCTAAGGGGGGAAGGTGAGCAGTTCTTC,CASTLRGEGEQFF
TRBD1,TRBV27,many,TRBJ2-7,TGTGCCAGCAGTTTGATTCGGGCAGGGGGTAAAACCTACGAGCAGTACTTC,CASSLIRAGGKTYEQYF
TRBD1,TRBV29-1,once,TRBJ1-2,TGCAGCGTTGCACAGGGGAACTATGGCTACACCTTC,CSVAQGNYGYTF
TRBD2,TRBV20-1,few,TRBJ2-7,TGCAGTGCTAAACCCCCCCCAGCGGGAGGGCGCGAGCAGTACTTC,CSAKPPPAGGREQYF
TRBD2,TRBV7-2,many,TRBJ2-3,TGTGCCAGCAGCTCGGGGACTAGCGGTACAAAAAGCACAGATACGCAGTATTTT,CASSSGTSGTKSTDTQYF
NA,TRBV6-1,few,TRBJ1-6,TGTGCCAGCGGGCAGGGCTATAATTCACCCCTCCACTTT,CASGQGYNSPLHF
TRBD1,TRBV29-1,NA,TRBJ1-2,TGCAGCGTTGAAGAGTACAGGGGGGGTGGCTACACCTTC,CSVEEYRGGGYTF
NA,TRBV18,NA,TRBJ2-1,TGTGCCAGCTCACCACCCCCGGGGGCCTACAATGAGCAGTTCTTC,CASSPPPGAYNEQFF
NA,TRBV20-1,NA,TRBJ2-2,TGCAGTGCTAGAATCTTCGGTACGAACACCGGGGAGCTGTTTTTT,CSARIFGTNTGELFF
NA,TRBV4-3,few,TRBJ2-7,TGCGCCATCACCCAGCGTGGAACCTACGAGCAGTACTTC,CAITQRGTYEQYF
NA,TRBV10-2,NA,TRBJ2-3,TGCGCCAGCAGCCAAGATCCCGGTTCAGATACGCAGTATTTT,CASSQDPGSDTQYF
NA,TRBV2,many,TRBJ2-2,TGTGCCAGCTGCGGGGACACCGGGGAGCTGTTTTTT,CASCGDTGELFF
NA,TRBV6-1,few,TRBJ2-7,TGTGCCAGCAGTGAGGAAGGGCCAGTACCCCCTCGAGCTTACGAGCAGTACTTC,CASSEEGPVPPRAYEQYF
NA,TRBV9,many,TRBJ1-5,TGTGCCAGCCCGATCGAGGAGACAAAAATTAACTTTCCCTTAACCGCCGATCAGCCCCAGCATTTT,CASPIEETKINFPLTADQPQHF
NA,TRBV11-3,many,TRBJ2-3,TGTGCCAGCAGCTTTCGTAAGGGACCGCAGTATTTT,CASSFRKGPQYF
NA,TRBV20-1,NA,TRBJ2-2,TGCAGTGCTGCTGGCAGGGGAAACACCGGGGAGCTGTTTTTT,CSAAGRGNTGELFF
TRBD1,TRBV12-3/TRBV12-4,many,TRBJ2-7,TGTGCCAGCAGCCGAAACGGCGGGGACAGGGGGAACTACGAGCAGTACTTC,CASSRNGGDRGNYEQYF
TRBD1,TRBV4-1,NA,TRBJ2-7,TGCGCCAGCAGCCGAAACCCGGGACAGGGGTCCCGCGAGCAGTACTTC,CASSRNPGQGSREQYF
NA,TRBV18,NA,TRBJ2-7,TGTGCCAGCTCCCAGGCGATACTAGGGGACGAGCAGTACTTC,CASSQAILGDEQYF
TRBD1,TRBV28,many,TRBJ1-2,TGTGCCAGCAGCCCTGGGACAGGCGCTTCCTATGGCTACACCTTC,CASSPGTGASYGYTF
TRBD1,TRBV19,NA,TRBJ1-4,TGTGCCAGTAGTATCCCGCAGGGGGCGAATGAAAAACTGTTTTTT,CASSIPQGANEKLFF
NA,TRBV24-1,NA,TRBJ2-1,TGTGCCACCAGTGGCAGGTCCTACAATGAGCAGTTCTTC,CATSGRSYNEQFF
NA,TRBV6-2/TRBV6-3,few,TRBJ1-5,TGTGCCAGCTTTAACGGAGGGTACAATCAGCCCCAGCATTTT,CASFNGGYNQPQHF
NA,TRBV5-4,NA,TRBJ1-4,TGTGCCAGCAGCATCCCGGGACGAAGGGAAAAACTGTTTTTT,CASSIPGRREKLFF
NA,TRBV14,NA,TRBJ2-1,TGTGCCAGCTCACGGACTAACTACAATGAGCAGTTCTTC,CASSRTNYNEQFF
TRBD2,TRBV12-3/TRBV12-4,many,TRBJ2-1,TGTGCCAGCACACCGGGACTAGCTAACAATGAGCAGTTCTTC,CASTPGLANNEQFF
NA,TRBV6-1,NA,TRBJ2-3,TGTGCCAGCACTCAGGACACTAGCACAGATACGCAGTATTTT,CASTQDTSTDTQYF
TRBD2,TRBV29-1,NA,TRBJ2-5,TGCAGCGCAAGACTAGCCAAGACCCAGTACTTC,CSARLAKTQYF
NA,TRBV6-1,many,TRBJ2-1,TGTGCCAGCAGAACAACGTACAATGAGCAGTTCTTC,CASRTTYNEQFF
TRBD1,TRBV30,many,TRBJ2-7,TGTGCCTGGAGCCGAACCAGGGGGACCTACGAGCAGTACTTC,CAWSRTRGTYEQYF
NA,TRBV9,NA,TRBJ2-1,TGTGCCAGCAGCGTAGGCGGGAACTCCTACAATGAGCAGTTCTTC,CASSVGGNSYNEQFF
NA,TRBV29-1,NA,TRBJ1-4,TGCAGCGTCTCGACGGTATCCGATGAAAAACTGTTTTTT,CSVSTVSDEKLFF
NA,TRBV15,few,TRBJ1-5,TGTGCCACCAGCGGGGGGAACAATCAGCCCCAGCATTTT,CATSGGNNQPQHF
TRBD1,TRBV10-3,few,TRBJ2-5,TGTGCCATCAGTGACCCGGGACAGGGAAACCAAGAGACCCAGTACTTC,CAISDPGQGNQETQYF
TRBD1,TRBV29-1,few,TRBJ2-7,TGCAGCGTTGCGGGGGGACAGGGGGATGAGCAGTACTTC,CSVAGGQGDEQYF
NA,TRBV28,many,TRBJ2-5,TGTGCCAGCAGGGTCGGGGTCCAAGAGACCCAGTACTTC,CASRVGVQETQYF
TRBD2,TRBV24-1,NA,TRBJ2-1,TGTGCCACCAGTGATTTGCAGGCTAGCGGCTACAATGAGCAGTTCTTC,CATSDLQASGYNEQFF